One TCR beta chain is described in this entry. Its cognate antigen is unknown. The sample is drawn from a study of radiotherapy plus CTLA-4 blockade in lung cancer. As for the study in general: Objective responses were observed in about 17% of patients, and disease control was achieved by about 30%. Points from the study as a whole: Blood-borne expansion of tumor-derived TCR clones followed radiotherapy plus ipilimumab.

Clones were sequenced by immunoSEQ multiplex PCR, and TCRdb holds only the in-frame ones, with some missing. The repertoire holds tens of thousands of clones, 70% to 85% seen once, with approximately 0.79% in the top ten. People whose metastatic non-small-cell lung cancer was chemo-refractory got focal radiation along with CTLA-4 blockade by ipilimumab. The source was peripheral blood, collected from a patient treated with radiotherapy plus ipilimumab. The sequence was obtained from a human donor with non-small cell lung cancer who had stable disease on radiotherapy plus ipilimumab.

The CDR3 protein is CASSPGQNQETQYF. CDR3 bases: TGTGCCAGCAGCCCGGGACAAAACCAAGAGACCCAGTACTTC. The V gene is TRBV2, the J gene TRBJ2-5; possible D gene TRBD1, 6 bases. Germline CDR1 and CDR2: SNHLY and FYNNEI. The CDR3 extends over 14 amino acids. V was cut by 6 bases and J by 0 bases, with 11 bases left in between. Full variable domain (remainder filled in from reference TRBV2 and TRBJ2-5): EPEVTQTPSHQVTQMGQEVILRCVPISNHLYFYWYRQILGQKVEFLVSFYNNEISEKSEIFDDQFSVERPDGSNFTLKIRSTKLEDSAMYFCASSPGQNQETQYFGPGTRLLVL.